Listed below are T cell receptor beta chains from one sample, sequenced in a study of Graves' ophthalmopathy and Graves' hyperthyroidism. TCRdb ran MiXCR on the multiplex PCR reads and lists one entry per CDR3 protein. There are approximately 540,000 distinct CDR3 sequences in the sample; roughly 39% occur only once, and about 4% lies in the top ten. Sequenced material: peripheral blood or thyroid tissue (not recorded which). Receptors originate from an adult man with Graves' hyperthyroidism. Each CDR3 is given with its conserved first and last residue.

CDR3,V
CASSAGGQQYF,TRBV3-1
CASSQEFGGATIYF,TRBV7-2
CASSPQRDRSTEAFF,TRBV13
CVSSTTGSGNTIYF,TRBV6-1
CASSVAAGGGEQYF,TRBV9
CASSDTSGRDGGETQYF,TRBV10-3
CASSARQGVQETQYF,TRBV2
CASSSPGPKQPTYNSPLHF,TRBV9
CASSIGGQGAAQNYGYTF,TRBV19
CASSRTANTGELFF,TRBV7-9
CSAGGTASGYTF,TRBV29-1